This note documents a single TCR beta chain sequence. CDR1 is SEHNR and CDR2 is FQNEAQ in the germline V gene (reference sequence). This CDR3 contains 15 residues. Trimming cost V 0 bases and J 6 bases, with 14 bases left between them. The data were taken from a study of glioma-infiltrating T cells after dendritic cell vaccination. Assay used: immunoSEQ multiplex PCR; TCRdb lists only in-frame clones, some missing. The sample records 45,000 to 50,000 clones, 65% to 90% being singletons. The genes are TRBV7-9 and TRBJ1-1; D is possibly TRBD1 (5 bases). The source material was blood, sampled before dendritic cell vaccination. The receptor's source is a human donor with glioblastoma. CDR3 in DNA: TGTGCCAGCAGCTTAGCCCTGACAGATGTCGCTGAAGCTTTCTTT. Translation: CASSLALTDVAEAFF.